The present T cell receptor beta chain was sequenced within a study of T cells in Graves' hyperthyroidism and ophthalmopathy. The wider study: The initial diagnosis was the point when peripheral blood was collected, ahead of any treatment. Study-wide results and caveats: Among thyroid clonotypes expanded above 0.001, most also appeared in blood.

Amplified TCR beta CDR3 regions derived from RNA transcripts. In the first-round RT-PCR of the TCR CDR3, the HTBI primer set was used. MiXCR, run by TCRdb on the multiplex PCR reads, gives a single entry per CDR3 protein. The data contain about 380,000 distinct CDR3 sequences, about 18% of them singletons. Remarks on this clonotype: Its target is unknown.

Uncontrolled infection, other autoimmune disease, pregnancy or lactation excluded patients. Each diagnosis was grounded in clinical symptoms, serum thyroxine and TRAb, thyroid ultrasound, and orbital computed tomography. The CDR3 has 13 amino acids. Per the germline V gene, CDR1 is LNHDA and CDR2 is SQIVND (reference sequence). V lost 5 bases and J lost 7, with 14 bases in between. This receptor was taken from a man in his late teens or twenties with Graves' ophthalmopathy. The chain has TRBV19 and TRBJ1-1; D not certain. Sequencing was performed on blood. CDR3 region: CASSGTIYGEAFF. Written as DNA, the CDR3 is TGTGCCAGTAGTGGCACGATCTATGGTGAAGCTTTCTTT.